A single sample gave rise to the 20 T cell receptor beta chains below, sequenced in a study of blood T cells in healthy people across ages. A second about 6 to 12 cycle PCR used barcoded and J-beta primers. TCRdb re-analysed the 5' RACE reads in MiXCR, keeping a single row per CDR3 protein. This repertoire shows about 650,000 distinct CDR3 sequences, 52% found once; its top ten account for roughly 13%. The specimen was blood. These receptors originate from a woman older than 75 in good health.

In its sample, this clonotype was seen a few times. CDR3: CASKPYREETQFF. CDR3 coding DNA: TGTGCCAGCAAACCGTACAGGGAGGAGACCCAGTTCTTC. The chain uses TRBV7-2 and TRBJ2-1; the D call may be TRBD1 or TRBD2 (6 bases each). Looked up from germline, CDR1 is SGHTA and CDR2 is FQGNSA. V shed 7 bases and J shed 13 bases, with 20 bases lying between them. CDR3 length: 13 residues.

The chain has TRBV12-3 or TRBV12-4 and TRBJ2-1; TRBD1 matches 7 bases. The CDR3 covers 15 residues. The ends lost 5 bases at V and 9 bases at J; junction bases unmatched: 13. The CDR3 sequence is CASSPGQALLPEQFF. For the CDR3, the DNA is TGTGCCAGCAGTCCCGGACAGGCCCTCTTACCTGAGCAGTTCTTC.

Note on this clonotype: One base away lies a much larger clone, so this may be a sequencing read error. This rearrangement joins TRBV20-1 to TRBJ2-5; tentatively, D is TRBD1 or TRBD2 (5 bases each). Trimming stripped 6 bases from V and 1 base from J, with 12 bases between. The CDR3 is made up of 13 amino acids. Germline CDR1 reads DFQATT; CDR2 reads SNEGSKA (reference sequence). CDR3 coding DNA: TGCAGTGCCCCGGGGCGGAGCCAAGAGACCCAGTACTTC. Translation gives CSAPGRSQETQYF.

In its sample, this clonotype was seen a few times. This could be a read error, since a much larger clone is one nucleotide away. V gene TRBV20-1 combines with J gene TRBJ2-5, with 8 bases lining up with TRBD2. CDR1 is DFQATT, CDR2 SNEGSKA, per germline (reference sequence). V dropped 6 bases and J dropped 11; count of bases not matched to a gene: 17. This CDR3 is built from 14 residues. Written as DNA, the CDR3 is TGCAGTGCCCCACCCAGCGGGAGAGATCATGAGCAGTACTTC. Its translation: CSAPPSGRDHEQYF.

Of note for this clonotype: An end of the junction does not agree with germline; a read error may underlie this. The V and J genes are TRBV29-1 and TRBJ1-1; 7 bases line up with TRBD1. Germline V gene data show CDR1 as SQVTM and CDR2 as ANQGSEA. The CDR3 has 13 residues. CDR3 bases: TGCAGCGGTCGGACAGGTCAAAACACTGAAGCTCTCTTT. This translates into CSGRTGQNTEALF.

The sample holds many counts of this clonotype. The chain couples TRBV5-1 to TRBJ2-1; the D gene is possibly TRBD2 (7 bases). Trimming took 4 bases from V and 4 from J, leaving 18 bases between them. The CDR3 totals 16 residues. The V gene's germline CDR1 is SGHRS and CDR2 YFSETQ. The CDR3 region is CASSGGAGTIYNEQFF. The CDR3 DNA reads TGCGCCAGCAGCGGGGGGGCCGGGACGATATACAATGAGCAGTTCTTC.

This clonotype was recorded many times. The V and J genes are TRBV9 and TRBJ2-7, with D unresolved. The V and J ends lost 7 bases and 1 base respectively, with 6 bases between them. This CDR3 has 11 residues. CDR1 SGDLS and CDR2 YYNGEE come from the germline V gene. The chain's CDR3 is CASGSSYEQYF. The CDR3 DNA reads TGTGCCAGCGGCTCTTCCTACGAGCAGTACTTC.

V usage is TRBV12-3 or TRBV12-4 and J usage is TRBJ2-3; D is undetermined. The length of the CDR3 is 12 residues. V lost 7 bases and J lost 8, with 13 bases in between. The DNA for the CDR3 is TGTGCCAGCAACAATGCGGTAGTTACGCAGTATTTT. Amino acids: CASNNAVVTQYF.

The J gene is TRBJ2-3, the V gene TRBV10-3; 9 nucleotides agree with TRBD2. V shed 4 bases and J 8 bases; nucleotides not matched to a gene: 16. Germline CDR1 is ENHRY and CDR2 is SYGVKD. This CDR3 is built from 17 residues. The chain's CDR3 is CAISALTSGPSGGTQYF. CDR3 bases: TGTGCCATCAGTGCTCTAACTAGCGGGCCTTCCGGCGGTACGCAGTATTTT.

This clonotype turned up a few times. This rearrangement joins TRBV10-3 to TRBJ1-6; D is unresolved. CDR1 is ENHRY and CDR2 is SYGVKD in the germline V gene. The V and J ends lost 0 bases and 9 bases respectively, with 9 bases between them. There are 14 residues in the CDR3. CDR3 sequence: CAISESLERSPLHF. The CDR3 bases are TGTGCCATCAGTGAGTCGTTGGAGCGTTCACCCCTCCACTTT.

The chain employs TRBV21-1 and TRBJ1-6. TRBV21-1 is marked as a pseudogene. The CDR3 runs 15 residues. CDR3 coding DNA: TGTGCCAGCAGCCCGAAGGGACGGTCTAGCTCACCCCTCCACTTT. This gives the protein CASSPKGRSSSPLHF.

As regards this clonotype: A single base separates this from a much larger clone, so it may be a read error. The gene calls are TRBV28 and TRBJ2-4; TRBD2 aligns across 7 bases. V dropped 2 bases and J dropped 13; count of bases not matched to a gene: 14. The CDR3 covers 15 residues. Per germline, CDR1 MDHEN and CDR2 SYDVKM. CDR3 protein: CASSLPLGGVNEQYF. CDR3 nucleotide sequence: TGTGCCAGCAGTTTACCCTTGGGAGGGGTCAATGAGCAGTACTTC.

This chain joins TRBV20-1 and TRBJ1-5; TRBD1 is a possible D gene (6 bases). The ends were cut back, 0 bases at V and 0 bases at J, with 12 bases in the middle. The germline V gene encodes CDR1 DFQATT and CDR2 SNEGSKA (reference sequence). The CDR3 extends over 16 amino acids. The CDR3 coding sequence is TGCAGTGCTAGAGAGGACAGCCTTAATAGCAATCAGCCCCAGCATTTT. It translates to CSAREDSLNSNQPQHF.

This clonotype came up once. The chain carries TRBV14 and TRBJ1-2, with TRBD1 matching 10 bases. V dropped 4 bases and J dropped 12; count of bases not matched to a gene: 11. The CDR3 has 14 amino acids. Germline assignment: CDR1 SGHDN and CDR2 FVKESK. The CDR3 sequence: CASSLSGTGAMNTF. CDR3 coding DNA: TGTGCCAGCAGCCTATCAGGGACAGGGGCGATGAACACCTTC.

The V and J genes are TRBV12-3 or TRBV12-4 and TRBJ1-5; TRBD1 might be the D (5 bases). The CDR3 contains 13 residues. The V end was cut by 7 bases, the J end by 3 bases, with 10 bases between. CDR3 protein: CASKAGTNQPQHF. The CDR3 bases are TGTGCCAGCAAAGCAGGGACCAATCAGCCCCAGCATTTT.

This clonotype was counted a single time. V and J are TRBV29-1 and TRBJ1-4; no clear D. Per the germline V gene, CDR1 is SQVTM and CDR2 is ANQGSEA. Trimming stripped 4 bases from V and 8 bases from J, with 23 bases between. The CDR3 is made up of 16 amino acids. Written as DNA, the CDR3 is TGCAGCGTTGCGGAGGAATTGGACTCCTCTCCAGAAAAACTGTTTTTT. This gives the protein CSVAEELDSSPEKLFF.

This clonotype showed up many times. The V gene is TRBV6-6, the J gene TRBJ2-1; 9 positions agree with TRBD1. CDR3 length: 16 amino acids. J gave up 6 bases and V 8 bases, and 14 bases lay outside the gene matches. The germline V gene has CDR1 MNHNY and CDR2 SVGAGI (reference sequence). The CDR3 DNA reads TGTGCCAGCGAGGGGGGGGACAGGGTATACGGCAATGAGCAGTTCTTC. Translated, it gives CASEGGDRVYGNEQFF.

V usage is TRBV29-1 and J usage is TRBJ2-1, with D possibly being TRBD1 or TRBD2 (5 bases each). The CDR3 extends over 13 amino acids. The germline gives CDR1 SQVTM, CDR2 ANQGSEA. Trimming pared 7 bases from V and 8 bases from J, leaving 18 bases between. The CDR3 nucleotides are TGCAGCGCCCGGGGCAGGGCTTGGGATGAGCAGTTCTTC. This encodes CSARGRAWDEQFF.

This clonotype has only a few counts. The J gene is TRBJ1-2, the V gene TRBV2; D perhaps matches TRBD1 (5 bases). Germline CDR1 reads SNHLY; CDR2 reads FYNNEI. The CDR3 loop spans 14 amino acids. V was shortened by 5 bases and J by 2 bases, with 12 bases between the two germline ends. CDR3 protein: CASSLRQSNYGYTF. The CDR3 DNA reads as TGTGCCAGCAGTCTTCGACAGTCCAACTATGGCTACACCTTC.

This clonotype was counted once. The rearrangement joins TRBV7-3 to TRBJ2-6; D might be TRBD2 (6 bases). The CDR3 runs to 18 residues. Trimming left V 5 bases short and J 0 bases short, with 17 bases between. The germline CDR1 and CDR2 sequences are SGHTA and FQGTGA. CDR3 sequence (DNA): TGTGCCAGCAGCCCAAGGCCCGTGGGAGGCTCTGGGGCCAACGTCCTGACTTTC. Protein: CASSPRPVGGSGANVLTF.